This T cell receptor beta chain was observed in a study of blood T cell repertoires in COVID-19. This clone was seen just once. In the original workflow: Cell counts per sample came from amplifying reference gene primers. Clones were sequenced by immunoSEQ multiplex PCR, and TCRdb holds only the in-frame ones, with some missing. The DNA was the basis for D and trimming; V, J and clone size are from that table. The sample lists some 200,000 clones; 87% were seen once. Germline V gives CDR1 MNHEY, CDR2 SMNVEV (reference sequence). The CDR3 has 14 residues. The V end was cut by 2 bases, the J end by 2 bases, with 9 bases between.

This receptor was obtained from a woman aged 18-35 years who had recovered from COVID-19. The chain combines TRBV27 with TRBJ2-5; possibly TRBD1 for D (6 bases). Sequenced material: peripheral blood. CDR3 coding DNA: TGTGCCAGCAGTTTAAAAACAGGGCAAGAGACCCAGTACTTC. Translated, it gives CASSLKTGQETQYF.